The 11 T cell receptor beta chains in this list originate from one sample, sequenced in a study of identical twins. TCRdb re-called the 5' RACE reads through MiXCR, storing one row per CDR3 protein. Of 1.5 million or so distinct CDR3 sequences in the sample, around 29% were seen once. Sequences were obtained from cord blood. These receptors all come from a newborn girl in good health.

CDR3 sequence reads: CSAPGQANEKLFF. CDR3 sequence (DNA): TGCAGTGCCCCGGGACAGGCTAATGAAAAACTGTTTTTT. This sequence joins TRBV20-1 and TRBJ1-4, with TRBD1 identical over 8 bases. The CDR3 has 13 residues. Germline CDR1 and CDR2: DFQATT and SNEGSKA (reference sequence). V was clipped by 6 bases and J by 3 bases; unmatched bases: 3.

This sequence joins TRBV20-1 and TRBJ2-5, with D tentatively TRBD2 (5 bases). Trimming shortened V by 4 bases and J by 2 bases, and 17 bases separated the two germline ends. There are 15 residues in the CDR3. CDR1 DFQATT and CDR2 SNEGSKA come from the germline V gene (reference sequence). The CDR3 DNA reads TGCAGTGCTATCGCGTATCGCGGGCCTCAAGAGACCCAGTACTTC. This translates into CSAIAYRGPQETQYF.

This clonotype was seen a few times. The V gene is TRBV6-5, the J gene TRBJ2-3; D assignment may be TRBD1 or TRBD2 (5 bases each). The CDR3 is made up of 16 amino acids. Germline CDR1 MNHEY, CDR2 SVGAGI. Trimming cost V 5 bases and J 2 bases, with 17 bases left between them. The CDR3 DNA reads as TGTGCCAGCAGTCCGCGAGGGGTGTCGCTCACAGATACGCAGTATTTT. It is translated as CASSPRGVSLTDTQYF.

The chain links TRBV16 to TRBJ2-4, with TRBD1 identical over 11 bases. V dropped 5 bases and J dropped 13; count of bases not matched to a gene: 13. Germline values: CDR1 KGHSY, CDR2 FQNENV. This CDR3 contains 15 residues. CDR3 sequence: CASSEGTGGNNEQYF. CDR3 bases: TGTGCCAGCAGCGAGGGGACAGGGGGGAACAATGAGCAGTACTTC.

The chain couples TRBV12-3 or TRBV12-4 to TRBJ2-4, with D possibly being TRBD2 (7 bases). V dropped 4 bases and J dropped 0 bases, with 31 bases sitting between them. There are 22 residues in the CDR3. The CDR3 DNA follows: TGTGCCAGCAGTTCCCCTAGTGGGGAGGGCCTCGACCGGGGGCTAGCCAAAAACATTCAGTACTTC. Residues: CASSSPSGEGLDRGLAKNIQYF.

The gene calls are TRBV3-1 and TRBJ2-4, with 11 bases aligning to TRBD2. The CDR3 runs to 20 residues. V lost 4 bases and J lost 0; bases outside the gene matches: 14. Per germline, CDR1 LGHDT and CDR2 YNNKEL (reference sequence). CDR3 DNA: TGTGCCAGCAGCCCTACCGAGACTAGCGGGGCCTTTTTAGCCAAAAACATTCAGTACTTC. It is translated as CASSPTETSGAFLAKNIQYF.

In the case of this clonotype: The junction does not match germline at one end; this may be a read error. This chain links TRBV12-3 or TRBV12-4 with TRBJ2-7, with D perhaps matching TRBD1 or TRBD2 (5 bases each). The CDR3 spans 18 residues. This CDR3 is CASSFEGWSGRGDHEQYF. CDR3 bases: TGTGCCAGCAGTTTTGAGGGTTGGAGTGGAAGGGGAGACCACGAGCAGTATTTC.

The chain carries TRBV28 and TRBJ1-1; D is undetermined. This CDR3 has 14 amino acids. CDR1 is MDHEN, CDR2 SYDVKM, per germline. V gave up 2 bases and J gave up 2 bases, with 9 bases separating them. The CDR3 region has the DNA TGTGCCAGCAGTTTAACGGGCTTTAACACTGAAGCTTTCTTT. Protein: CASSLTGFNTEAFF.

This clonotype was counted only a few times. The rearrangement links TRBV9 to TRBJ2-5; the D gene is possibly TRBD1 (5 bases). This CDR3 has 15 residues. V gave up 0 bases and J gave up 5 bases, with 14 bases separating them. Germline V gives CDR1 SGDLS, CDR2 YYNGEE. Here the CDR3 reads CASSVAAGQKETQYF. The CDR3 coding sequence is TGTGCCAGCAGCGTAGCGGCAGGGCAGAAGGAGACCCAGTACTTC.

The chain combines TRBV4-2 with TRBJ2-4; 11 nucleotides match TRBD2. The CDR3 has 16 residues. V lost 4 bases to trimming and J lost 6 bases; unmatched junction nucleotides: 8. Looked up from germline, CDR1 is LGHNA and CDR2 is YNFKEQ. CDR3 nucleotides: TGTGCCAGCAGCCGAATAGCGGGGGGGCCCCGAAACATTCAGTACTTC. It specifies CASSRIAGGPRNIQYF.

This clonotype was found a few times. In DNA, the CDR3 is TGCAGGCCAGACGGGAATGAGCAGTTCTTC. It yields the protein CRPDGNEQFF. V and J are TRBV20-1 and TRBJ2-1; the D is unclear. CDR1 is DFQATT, CDR2 SNEGSKA, per germline (reference sequence). The CDR3 sequence is 10 residues long.